This T cell receptor beta chain was identified in a study of shared clonotypes between healthy human individuals. Study overall: Each donor contributed plates that comprised three CD4 naive, three CD4 memory, two CD8 naive and one CD8 memory. The study, taken as a whole, reports: Estimated richness was generally greater in naive than memory subsets.

Per the study methods: Junction-only sequences produced by ImmunoSEQ had no quality scores, so filtering differed. TCRdb's copy holds only in-frame clones and misses some; the assay was immunoSEQ multiplex PCR. The V and J calls and clone size come from that table; D and trimming were worked out from the DNA. The sample consists of over a million clones, roughly 98% of them appearing once. V shed 5 bases and J shed 4 bases, with 9 bases lying between them. The V gene's germline CDR1 is MNHEY and CDR2 SVGAGI. The CDR3 has 12 amino acids. Remarks on this clone: Antigen: not known. Other nucleotide sequences in the sample specify the same CDR3.

Investigators divided CD4+ cells into CD45RA+ naive and CD45RA-negative memory subsets. The source is a man aged 25-45 years in good health. V is TRBV6-5 and J is TRBJ2-7; no reliable D call. The source material was naive CD4+ T cells sorted from blood. Subset defined: CD45RA+ positively selected. CDR3 nucleotide sequence: TGTGCCAGCAGTCCCCTTGGGTACGAGCAGTACTTC. It encodes CASSPLGYEQYF.